This TCR beta chain was captured by sequencing in a study of blood T cell repertoires in COVID-19. Study at large: Material from acute and convalescent COVID-19 was sourced from the United States, Italy and Spain. PBMCs, B-cell-depleted T cells, or T cells provided the cDNA or gDNA that made up the material.

This CDR3 comprises 14 residues. The germline V gene has CDR1 MDHEN and CDR2 SYDVKM. Between the trimmed V and J ends, which lost 6 bases and 2 bases, there was a span of 14 bases. The assay was immunoSEQ multiplex PCR, and TCRdb's table has in-frame clones only and misses some. The sample lists 300,000 to 400,000 clones, 80% to 90% occurring once. The chain joins TRBV28 to TRBJ2-7, with a possible D match to TRBD2 (6 bases). The sequenced sample consisted of PBMCs or T cells enriched from blood (not recorded which). This TCR came from a man aged 30 to 39 who had recovered from COVID-19. This chain's CDR3 is CASRTVGGTYEQYF. The DNA of the CDR3 is TGTGCCAGCAGGACCGTGGGGGGAACCTACGAGCAGTACTTC. The whole variable domain, filled in from reference TRBV28 and TRBJ2-7, reads DVKVTQSSRYLVKRTGEKVFLECVQDMDHENMFWYRQDPGLGLRLIYFSYDVKMKEKGDIPEGYSVSREKKERFSLILESASTNQTSMYLCASRTVGGTYEQYFGPGTRLTVT.